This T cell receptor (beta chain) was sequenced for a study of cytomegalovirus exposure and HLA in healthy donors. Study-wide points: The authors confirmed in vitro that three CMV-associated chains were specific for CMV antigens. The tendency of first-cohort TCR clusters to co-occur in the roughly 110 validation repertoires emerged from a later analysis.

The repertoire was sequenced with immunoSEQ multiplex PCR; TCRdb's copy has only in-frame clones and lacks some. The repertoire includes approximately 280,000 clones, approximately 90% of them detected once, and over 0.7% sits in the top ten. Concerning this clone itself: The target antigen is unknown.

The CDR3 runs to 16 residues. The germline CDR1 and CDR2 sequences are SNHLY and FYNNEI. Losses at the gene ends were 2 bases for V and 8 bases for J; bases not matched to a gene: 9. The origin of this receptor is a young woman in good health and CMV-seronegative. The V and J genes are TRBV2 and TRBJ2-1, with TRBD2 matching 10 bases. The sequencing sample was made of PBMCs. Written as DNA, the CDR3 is TGTGCCAGCAGTGAAAAGCGGGAGGGCCTGCCCGATGAGCAGTTCTTC. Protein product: CASSEKREGLPDEQFF.